Sequencing of this T cell receptor beta chain was carried out in a study of blood T cell repertoires in COVID-19 (dated by TCRdb to 2018 to 2020). Background on the whole study: The collaborator samples originated in the United States, Italy and Spain and spanned the acute and convalescent phases of COVID-19. Where HLA class I and class II types were available, the types were taken from metadata supplied by the sample provider, not from assay-based typing. Subjects who had been exposed to COVID-19, were actively infected with it, or had recovered from it provided the deeply sampled blood TCRbeta repertoires that made up the dataset. Nearly every sample came with metadata listing a de-identified subject ID, COVID-19 status, age in years and sex. The prospective study material was composed of cDNA or gDNA derived from T cells, B-cell-depleted T cells, or PBMCs. The repertoires were released in a freely available public database intended as a resource for research on the immune response to SARS-CoV-2. The samples were drawn from the first 160 participants of the ongoing ImmuneRACE study and from 950 to 1,500 subjects provided by 6 global collaborators. Results and caveats for the whole study, not just this receptor: How much clinical and demographic metadata was included differed by source and by participant, and the metadata was provided uncurated.

TCRbeta CDR3 regions were amplified from genomic DNA using the immunoSEQ Assay, a bias-controlled multiplex PCR. Per the original workflow: The number of nucleated cells in each sample was estimated from the amplification of reference gene primers within the assay. To quantify the absolute abundance of each unique TCRbeta CDR3 rearrangement, sequence reads were collapsed and filtered. For each sample, productive Simpson clonality was calculated as the square root of Simpson's diversity index across productive rearrangements. TCRdb mirrors the immuneACCESS table, restricted to in-frame sequences. Some clones are absent from its copies; in checked studies, under half trace to an unresolved V gene, and the reason for the others is unknown. V, J and clone size derive from that table, while D and trimming were established from the DNA sequence. Across this sample there are 200,000 to 250,000 clones, with approximately 80% seen only once. 1.8% of the sample is taken by the ten largest.

CDR1 and CDR2 are read off the germline V gene as MNHNS and SASEGT. V sheds 3 bases and J sheds 7 bases, leaving 7 bases between their ends. The CDR3 covers 13 residues, taking in both the cysteine and the phenylalanine. Kept here is only the CDR3 DNA, which spans 39 bases and is read in frame from base 1. Participants in the prospective study were enrolled through a virtual design, were aged about 18 to 100 years, and lived in some 24 United States geographic areas. Cohort assignment in the prospective study relied on participant-reported clinical history from a screening survey and a study questionnaire. For ImmuneRACE Cohort 3, a participant was defined as recovered based on two consecutive negative NP/OP PCR tests, clearance by a healthcare professional, or resolution of symptoms. In the prospective study, whole blood, serum and a nasopharyngeal or oropharyngeal swab were collected from each participant by mobile phlebotomists. Participants in the prospective study had the option to provide additional blood draws and questionnaires over a roughly two-month period. Prospective study blood samples were shipped either frozen or at room temperature before DNA extraction.

A note on this clone: It has no known antigen specificity. Base qualities are not provided; no much larger clone lies one nucleotide away.

This TCR was sampled from a man between 60 and 75 years old who had recovered from COVID-19. The chain uses TRBV6-1 and TRBJ1-6, with a weak D call of TRBD1 (6 bases match). The sample taken for sequencing was PBMCs or T cells enriched from blood (not recorded which). The CDR3 here reads CASSDDRNSPLHF. The DNA is TGTGCCAGCAGTGACGACAGGAATTCACCCCTCCACTTT.